This TCR beta chain originates from a study of beta chain features in type 1 diabetes. Study results and caveats: For patients, the naive, central memory and Treg TCRB repertoires appeared more alike than for healthy donors. Shortening that was moderate but significant affected the TCRB CDR3s of Type 1 diabetes patients in all four CD4+ subsets. For cells with high TCR expression, cDNA sequencing could yield over-representation.

The collection from each donor was one heparinised blood draw averaging about 116 mL. Stem cell-like memory, regulatory, central memory and naive CD4+ cells were sorted via CD45RO/CCR7/CD25/CD127/CD95/CD27. This CDR3 has 16 residues. This clone was seen a few times. What it binds is not known. The entirety of the isolated RNA underwent reverse transcription, so expressed TCRB transcripts were sequenced. Clones were sequenced by immunoSEQ multiplex PCR, and TCRdb holds only the in-frame ones, with some missing. The profile shows approximately 250,000 clones, 11% of them singletons. V usage is TRBV21-1 and J usage is TRBJ1-6; the D call TRBD1 from the table was never checked on the DNA. TRBV21-1 is given as a pseudogene. The sequence was collected from a man aged 25-45 years with type 1 diabetes. Sequencing used naive CD4+ T cells from blood. The CDR3 nucleotides read TGTGCCAGCAGCAAAATAGGGACAGGGGGCAATTCACCCCTCCACTTT. It translates to CASSKIGTGGNSPLHF.